This TCR beta chain was observed in a study of cytomegalovirus exposure and HLA in healthy donors. Findings and caveats of the study: Because they were indistinguishable, some V segments, including TRBV6-2 and TRBV6-3, were excluded. The study labeled more than 150 TCR beta chains cytomegalovirus-associated. There were a few CMV-associated chains whose specificity for CMV antigens was confirmed in vitro. Associated with HLA alleles at 0.05 false discovery rate in a later analysis were some 16,000 TCR beta sequences.

Researchers ran the PCR with 60 Vbeta and 13 Jbeta primers. Generated by immunoSEQ multiplex PCR, the TCRdb table keeps only in-frame clones and is missing some. The sample includes roughly 190,000 clones, 87% of them seen just once. This clone was observed a single time. As yet, its antigen is unknown. The germline V gene encodes CDR1 MNHEY and CDR2 SMNVEV (reference sequence). V was clipped by 5 bases and J by 2 bases; unmatched bases: 11. The CDR3 loop spans 17 amino acids. The chain recombines TRBV27 with TRBJ2-7, with TRBD2 matching over 11 bases. The sequenced sample consisted of PBMCs. This clonotype was obtained from a boy aged 2 to 9 in good health and CMV-seronegative. The CDR3 DNA sequence: TGTGCCAGCAGTCTGAATACCGTAGCGGGGGGGCCCTACGAGCAGTACTTC. Translated, it gives CASSLNTVAGGPYEQYF.